These 7 T cell receptor beta chains share one sample of origin, sequenced in a study of cytomegalovirus exposure and HLA in healthy donors. PCR was performed using 60 Vbeta and 13 Jbeta primers. Sequencing was performed with immunoSEQ multiplex PCR; in TCRdb, only in-frame clones are kept and a portion is missing. The data show fewer than 80,000 clones, with approximately 75% seen just once and around a quarter held by the top ten. The sequencing input was PBMCs. These receptor sequences come from a man in his forties or fifties in good health and CMV-seropositive.

As DNA, the CDR3 is TGCGCCAGCAGCCCTGGGTACAGGGAATACGAGCAGTACTTC. It yields the protein CASSPGYREYEQYF. This chain links TRBV5-1 with TRBJ2-7, with D possibly matching TRBD1 (6 bases). The CDR3 spans 14 residues. Germline V gene sequence: CDR1 SGHRS, CDR2 YFSETQ. V lost 4 bases and J 4 bases, leaving 15 bases between the germline ends.

The J gene is TRBJ1-5, the V gene TRBV28, with D unresolved. Per the germline V gene, CDR1 is MDHEN and CDR2 is SYDVKM. The CDR3 extends over 14 amino acids. V dropped 7 bases and J dropped 8 bases, with 18 bases sitting between them. In DNA, the CDR3 is TGTGCCAGCACCTCCCGTAAGCCGAGTGAGCCCCAGCATTTT. This sequence encodes CASTSRKPSEPQHF.

The chain employs TRBV4-1 and TRBJ2-5, with 14 bases matching TRBD2. Per the germline V gene, CDR1 is MGHRA and CDR2 is YSYEKL. There are 17 residues in the CDR3. V lost 2 bases and J lost 3; bases outside the gene matches: 5. The CDR3 region is CASSQLGLAGVKETQYF. DNA for the CDR3: TGCGCCAGCAGCCAACTGGGACTAGCGGGAGTGAAAGAGACCCAGTACTTC.

V is TRBV27 and J is TRBJ2-5; 7 positions agree with TRBD1. The CDR3 totals 14 residues. After removal of 5 bases from V and 5 bases from J, the junction contained 8 bases not matched to a gene. The germline gives CDR1 MNHEY, CDR2 SMNVEV (reference sequence). CDR3: CASSAGQVSETQYF. CDR3 in DNA: TGTGCCAGCAGTGCAGGACAGGTTTCGGAGACCCAGTACTTC.

This chain uses TRBV27 with TRBJ2-3; 9 positions agree with TRBD2. Germline CDR1 MNHEY, CDR2 SMNVEV (reference sequence). J was trimmed by 5 bases and V by 3 bases; bases with no gene match: 6. This CDR3 has 15 residues. CDR3 in DNA: TGTGCCAGCAGTTTTGAAGGGACTAGCCGAGATACGCAGTATTTT. Amino acids: CASSFEGTSRDTQYF.

CDR3 sequence reads: CATGTGGGSYEQYF. CDR3 sequence (DNA): TGTGCCACCGGGACAGGGGGCGGCTCCTACGAGCAGTACTTC. This chain joins TRBV10-3 and TRBJ2-7; 12 bases align to TRBD1. Looked up from germline, CDR1 is ENHRY and CDR2 is SYGVKD. The length of the CDR3 is 14 residues. With 10 bases clipped from V and 0 bases from J, the junction kept 4 bases outside the gene matches.

The chain links TRBV5-1 to TRBJ2-2; perhaps TRBD1 as D (6 bases). Germline-derived CDR1 and CDR2 are SGHRS and YFSETQ. Trimming pared 4 bases from V and 0 bases from J, leaving 10 bases between. The CDR3 runs to 15 residues. CDR3 sequence reads: CASSRGSSNTGELFF. The CDR3 DNA is TGCGCCAGCAGCAGGGGGAGTTCGAACACCGGGGAGCTGTTTTTT.